The 7 T cell receptor beta chains reported below all come from one sample, sequenced in a study of blood T cell repertoires in COVID-19. Data came from immunoSEQ multiplex PCR; TCRdb stores just in-frame clones and leaves some out. This table has 250,000 to 300,000 clones, 70% to 90% appearing once. The material sequenced was PBMCs or T cells enriched from blood (not recorded which). All receptors come from an older woman in a cohort exposed to, infected with or recovered from COVID-19 (not recorded which).

This clone was detected only once. V gene TRBV28 combines with J gene TRBJ1-3; 10 positions match TRBD1. Germline V gene lookup returns CDR1 MDHEN and CDR2 SYDVKM. The V and J ends lost 2 bases and 2 bases, in that order; junction bases with no gene match: 3. The CDR3 extends over 16 amino acids. Here the CDR3 reads CASSLRGTGAGNTIYF. CDR3 bases: TGTGCCAGCAGTTTAAGGGGGACAGGGGCTGGAAACACCATATATTTT.

The chain couples TRBV20-1 to TRBJ1-4; perhaps TRBD1 as D (5 bases). CDR1 DFQATT and CDR2 SNEGSKA come from the germline V gene (reference sequence). The CDR3 is made up of 13 amino acids. The germline V and J ends were trimmed by 3 bases and 7 bases, with 12 bases remaining between them. The CDR3, as DNA: TGCAGTGCTAGTACCCAGGGCGTTGAAAAACTGTTTTTT. Its protein product is CSASTQGVEKLFF.

The V call is TRBV9, the J call TRBJ2-3, with no clear D. The CDR3 spans 14 residues. From germline, CDR1 is SGDLS and CDR2 YYNGEE. The germline V and J ends were trimmed by 2 bases and 4 bases, with 11 bases remaining between them. CDR3 DNA sequence: TGTGCCAGCAGCGTGGCGACTCTGCCAGATACGCAGTATTTT. It encodes CASSVATLPDTQYF.

This sequence joins TRBV10-3 and TRBJ2-5; 13 nucleotides agree with TRBD2. The J segment lost 5 bases and the V segment lost 3 bases, leaving 9 bases of the junction unmatched. CDR1 ENHRY and CDR2 SYGVKD come from the germline V gene. There are 17 residues in the CDR3. The CDR3 DNA sequence: TGTGCCATCAGTGAAGGGACTAGCGGGACTGGGACGGAGACCCAGTACTTC. It encodes CAISEGTSGTGTETQYF.

This clone was detected once. V gene TRBV14 combines with J gene TRBJ1-5, with D perhaps matching TRBD1 (6 bases). The CDR3 has 17 residues. Trimming cost V 4 bases and J 5 bases, with 21 bases left between them. Per germline, CDR1 SGHDN and CDR2 FVKESK. CDR3 amino acids: CASSPQNRASFYQPQHF. CDR3 in DNA: TGTGCCAGCAGCCCACAAAACAGGGCCTCCTTTTATCAGCCCCAGCATTTT.

The chain has TRBV27 and TRBJ1-5; D might be TRBD1 (6 bases). Germline loops: CDR1 MNHEY, CDR2 SMNVEV (reference sequence). The CDR3 is 15 amino acids. V was clipped by 6 bases and J by 0 bases, with 12 bases between them. CDR3 nucleotides: TGTGCCAGCAGGACTGACAGGCTTAGCAATCAGCCCCAGCATTTT. Amino acid sequence: CASRTDRLSNQPQHF.

This clone appeared a few times. The chain recombines TRBV30 with TRBJ2-7; 10 bases are a match to TRBD2. This CDR3 region has 14 residues. Germline-derived CDR1 and CDR2 are GTSNPN and SVGIG (reference sequence). J gave up 2 bases and V 6 bases, and 7 bases lay outside the gene matches. Here the CDR3 DNA reads TGTGCCTGCGGACTAGCGGAGATTCCCTACGAGCAGTACTTC. This sequence encodes CACGLAEIPYEQYF.